This entry features one T cell receptor (beta chain) sequence. These data come from a study of blood T cell repertoires in COVID-19. Study at large: In each case, the material was cDNA or gDNA derived from T cells, B-cell-depleted T cells, or PBMCs.

Germline values: CDR1 LGHNT, CDR2 FRNRAP. The CDR3 contains 18 residues. V lost 4 bases, J lost 1 base, and 13 bases stayed unmatched. Original data processing: From reference gene primer amplification, estimates of nucleated cell counts were derived. Sequencing used immunoSEQ multiplex PCR; TCRdb keeps in-frame clones, though not all of them. V, J and clone size are taken as reported in that table, and D and trimming were inferred from the DNA itself. The sample has 90,000 to 120,000 clones; about four fifths are singletons. This receptor was identified in a man aged 70 or older with acute or convalescent COVID-19. The rearrangement joins TRBV12-5 to TRBJ2-5; TRBD2 matches 9 bases. Sequenced sample: peripheral blood. The CDR3 nucleotides read TGTGCTAGTGGTTCTAAGGGCTTTGCGGGGGGGCCCCAAGAGACCCAGTACTTC. Amino acids: CASGSKGFAGGPQETQYF.